Listed here is a single T cell receptor beta chain. This sample was included in a study of blood T cell repertoires in COVID-19. Across the whole study: Specimens from acute and convalescent COVID-19 originated in the United States, Italy and Spain. T cells, B-cell-depleted T cells, or PBMCs supplied cDNA or gDNA.

CDR1 SGHRS and CDR2 YFSETQ come from the germline V gene. Trimming at V came to 4 bases and at J to 0 bases, leaving 4 bases not matched to a gene. The CDR3 is made up of 16 amino acids. In the original workflow: By means of reference gene primer amplification, nucleated cell counts were estimated. Sequenced by immunoSEQ multiplex PCR; TCRdb stores in-frame clones only, minus some. V and J calls and clone size are given by that table; D and trimming were obtained from the DNA. This sample has 120,000 or so clones, with around three quarters found just once. This TCR was sampled from a woman aged 65 to 85 with acute or convalescent COVID-19. The sample comprised peripheral blood. This chain uses TRBV5-1 with TRBJ1-4; 9 bases line up with TRBD1. DNA for the CDR3: TGCGCCAGCAGCCCGGGACAGGGCGCAACTAATGAAAAACTGTTTTTT. It codes for CASSPGQGATNEKLFF.